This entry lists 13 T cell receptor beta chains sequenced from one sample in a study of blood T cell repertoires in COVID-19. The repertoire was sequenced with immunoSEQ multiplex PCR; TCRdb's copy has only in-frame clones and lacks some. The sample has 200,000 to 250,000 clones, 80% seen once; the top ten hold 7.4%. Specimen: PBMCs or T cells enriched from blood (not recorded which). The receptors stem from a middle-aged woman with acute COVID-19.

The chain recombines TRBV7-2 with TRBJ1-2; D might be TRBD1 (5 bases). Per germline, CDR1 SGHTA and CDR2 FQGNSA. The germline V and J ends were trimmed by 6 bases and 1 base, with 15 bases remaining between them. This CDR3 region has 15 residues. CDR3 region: CASSSRMGGNYGYTF. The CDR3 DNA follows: TGTGCCAGCAGTTCCCGTATGGGGGGTAACTATGGCTACACCTTC. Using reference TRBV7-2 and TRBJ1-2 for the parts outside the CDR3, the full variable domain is GAGVSQSPSNKVTEKGKDVELRCDPISGHTALYWYRQSLGQGLEFLIYFQGNSAPDKSGLPSDRFSAERTGGSVSTLTIQRTQQEDSAVYLCASSSRMGGNYGYTFGSGTRLTVV.

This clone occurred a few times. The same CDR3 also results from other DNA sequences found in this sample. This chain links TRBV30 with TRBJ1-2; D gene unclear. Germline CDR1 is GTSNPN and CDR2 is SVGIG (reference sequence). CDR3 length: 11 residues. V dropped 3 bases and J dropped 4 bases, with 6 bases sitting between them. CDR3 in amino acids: CAWSPSYGYTF. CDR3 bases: TGTGCCTGGAGCCCCAGCTATGGCTACACCTTC.

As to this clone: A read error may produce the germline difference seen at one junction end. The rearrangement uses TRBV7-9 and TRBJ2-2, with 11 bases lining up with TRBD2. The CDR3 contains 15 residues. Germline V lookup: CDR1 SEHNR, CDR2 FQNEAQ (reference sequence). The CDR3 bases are TGTGCCAGCAGTTTAGCGGGAGGGCCGGTCGGGGAGCTGTTTTTT. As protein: CASSLAGGPVGELFF. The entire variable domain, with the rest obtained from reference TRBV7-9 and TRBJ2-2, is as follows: DTGVSQNPRHKITKRGQNVTFRCDPISEHNRLYWYRQTLGQGPEFLTYFQNEAQLEKSRLLSDRFSAERPKGSFSTLEIQRTEQGDSAMYLCASSLAGGPVGELFFGEGSRLTVL.

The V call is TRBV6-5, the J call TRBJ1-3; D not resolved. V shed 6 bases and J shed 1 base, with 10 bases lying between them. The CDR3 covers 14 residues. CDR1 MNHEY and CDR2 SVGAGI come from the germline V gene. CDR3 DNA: TGTGCCAGCAGCGACGGGGTATCTGGAAACACCATATATTTT. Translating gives CASSDGVSGNTIYF.

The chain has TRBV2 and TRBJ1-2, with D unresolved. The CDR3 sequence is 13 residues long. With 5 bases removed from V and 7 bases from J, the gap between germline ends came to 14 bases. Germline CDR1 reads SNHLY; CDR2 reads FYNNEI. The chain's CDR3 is CASSRVPKSGYTF. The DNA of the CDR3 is TGTGCCAGCAGTCGGGTGCCAAAAAGTGGCTACACCTTC.

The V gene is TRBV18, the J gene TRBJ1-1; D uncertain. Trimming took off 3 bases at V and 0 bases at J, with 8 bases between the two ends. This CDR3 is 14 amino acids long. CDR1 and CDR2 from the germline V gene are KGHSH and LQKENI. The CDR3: CASSPGRMNTEAFF. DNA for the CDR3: TGTGCCAGCTCACCCGGCAGGATGAACACTGAAGCTTTCTTT.

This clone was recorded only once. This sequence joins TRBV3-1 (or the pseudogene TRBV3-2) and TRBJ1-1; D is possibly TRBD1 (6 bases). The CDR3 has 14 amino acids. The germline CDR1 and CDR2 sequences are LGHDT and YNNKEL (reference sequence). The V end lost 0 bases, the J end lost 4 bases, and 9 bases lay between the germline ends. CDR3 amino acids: CASSQEGARTEAFF. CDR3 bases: TGTGCCAGCAGCCAAGAGGGGGCTCGCACTGAAGCTTTCTTT.

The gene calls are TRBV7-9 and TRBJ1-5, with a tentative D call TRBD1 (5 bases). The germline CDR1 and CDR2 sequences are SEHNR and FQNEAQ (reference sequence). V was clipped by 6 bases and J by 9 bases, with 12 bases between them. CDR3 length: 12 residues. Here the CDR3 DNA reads TGTGCCAGCAGTAGGGGAGGAGGGCCCCAGCATTTT. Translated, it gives CASSRGGGPQHF.

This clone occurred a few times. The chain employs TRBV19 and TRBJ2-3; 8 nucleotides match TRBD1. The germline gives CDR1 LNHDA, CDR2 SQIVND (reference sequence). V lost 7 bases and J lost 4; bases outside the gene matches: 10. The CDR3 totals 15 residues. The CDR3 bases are TGTGCCAGTACCGGCCTTAGGACAGGGTCAGATACGCAGTATTTT. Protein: CASTGLRTGSDTQYF.

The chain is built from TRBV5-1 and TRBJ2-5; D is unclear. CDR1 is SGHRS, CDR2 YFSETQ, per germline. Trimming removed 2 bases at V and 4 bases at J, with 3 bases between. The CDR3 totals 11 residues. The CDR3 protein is CASSFGETQYF. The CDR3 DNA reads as TGCGCCAGCAGCTTCGGAGAGACCCAGTACTTC. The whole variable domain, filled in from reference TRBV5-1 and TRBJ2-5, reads KAGVTQTPRYLIKTRGQQVTLSCSPISGHRSVSWYQQTPGQGLQFLFEYFSETQRNKGNFPGRFSGRQFSNSRSEMNVSTLELGDSALYLCASSFGETQYFGPGTRLLVL.

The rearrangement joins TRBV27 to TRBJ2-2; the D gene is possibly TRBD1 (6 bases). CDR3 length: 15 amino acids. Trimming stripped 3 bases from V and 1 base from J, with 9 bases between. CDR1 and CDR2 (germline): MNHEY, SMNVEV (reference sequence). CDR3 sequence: CASSLQTGNTGELFF. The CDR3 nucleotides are TGTGCCAGCAGTTTGCAGACAGGGAACACCGGGGAGCTGTTTTTT.

This chain's CDR3 is CASSWDWYNYGYTF. The DNA for the CDR3 is TGTGCCAGCAGTTGGGACTGGTATAACTATGGCTACACCTTC. The chain links TRBV6-4 to TRBJ1-2, with a possible D match to TRBD1 (5 bases). The CDR3 has 14 amino acids. Per the germline V gene, CDR1 is MRHNA and CDR2 is SNTAGT. The ends were cut back, 5 bases at V and 1 base at J, with 11 bases in the middle.

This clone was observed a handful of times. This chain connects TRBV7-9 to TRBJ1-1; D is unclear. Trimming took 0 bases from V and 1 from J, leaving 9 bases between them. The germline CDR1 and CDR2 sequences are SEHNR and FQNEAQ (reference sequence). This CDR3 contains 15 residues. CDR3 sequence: CASSLATARNTEAFF. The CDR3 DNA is TGTGCCAGCAGCTTAGCCACAGCTCGGAACACTGAAGCTTTCTTT. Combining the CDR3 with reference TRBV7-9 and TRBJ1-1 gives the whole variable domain DTGVSQNPRHKITKRGQNVTFRCDPISEHNRLYWYRQTLGQGPEFLTYFQNEAQLEKSRLLSDRFSAERPKGSFSTLEIQRTEQGDSAMYLCASSLATARNTEAFFGQGTRLTVV.